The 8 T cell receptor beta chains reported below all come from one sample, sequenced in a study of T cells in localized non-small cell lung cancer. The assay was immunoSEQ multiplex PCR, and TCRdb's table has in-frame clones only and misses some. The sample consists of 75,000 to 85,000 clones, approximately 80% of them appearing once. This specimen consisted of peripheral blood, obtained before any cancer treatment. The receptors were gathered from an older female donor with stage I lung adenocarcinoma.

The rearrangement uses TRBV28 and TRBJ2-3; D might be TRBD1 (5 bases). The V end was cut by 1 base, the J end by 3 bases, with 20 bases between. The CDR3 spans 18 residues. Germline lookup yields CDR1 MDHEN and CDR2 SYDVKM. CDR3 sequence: CASSLSLFQGEDTDTQYF. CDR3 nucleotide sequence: TGTGCCAGCAGTTTATCCCTCTTTCAGGGTGAAGATACAGATACGCAGTATTTT. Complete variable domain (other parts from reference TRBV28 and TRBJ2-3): DVKVTQSSRYLVKRTGEKVFLECVQDMDHENMFWYRQDPGLGLRLIYFSYDVKMKEKGDIPEGYSVSREKKERFSLILESASTNQTSMYLCASSLSLFQGEDTDTQYFGPGTRLTVL.

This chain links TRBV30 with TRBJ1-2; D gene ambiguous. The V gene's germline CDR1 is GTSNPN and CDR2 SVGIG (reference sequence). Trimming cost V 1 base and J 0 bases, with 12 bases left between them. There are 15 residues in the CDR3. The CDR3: CAWSEARSTNYGYTF. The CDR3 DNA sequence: TGTGCCTGGAGTGAGGCCAGATCGACTAACTATGGCTACACCTTC.

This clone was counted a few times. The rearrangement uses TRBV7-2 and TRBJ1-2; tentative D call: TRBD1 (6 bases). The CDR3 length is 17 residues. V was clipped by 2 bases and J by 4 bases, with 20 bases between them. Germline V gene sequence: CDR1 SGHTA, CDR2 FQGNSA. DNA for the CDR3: TGTGCCAGCAGCTTAAGGCCGAGCGGGGGCTGGGGCTATGGCTACACCTTC. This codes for CASSLRPSGGWGYGYTF.

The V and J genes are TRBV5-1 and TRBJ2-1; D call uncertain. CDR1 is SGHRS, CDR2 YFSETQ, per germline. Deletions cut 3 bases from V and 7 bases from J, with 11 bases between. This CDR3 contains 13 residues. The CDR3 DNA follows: TGCGCCAGCAGCTCCTACCCCGGGAATGAGCAGTTCTTC. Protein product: CASSSYPGNEQFF.

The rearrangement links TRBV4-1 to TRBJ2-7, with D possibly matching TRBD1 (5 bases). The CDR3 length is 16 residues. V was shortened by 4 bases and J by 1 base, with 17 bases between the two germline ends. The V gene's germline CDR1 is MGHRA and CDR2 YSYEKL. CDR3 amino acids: CASSPRWGRFSYEQYF. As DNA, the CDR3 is TGCGCCAGCAGCCCGCGGTGGGGCAGGTTTTCCTACGAGCAGTACTTC.

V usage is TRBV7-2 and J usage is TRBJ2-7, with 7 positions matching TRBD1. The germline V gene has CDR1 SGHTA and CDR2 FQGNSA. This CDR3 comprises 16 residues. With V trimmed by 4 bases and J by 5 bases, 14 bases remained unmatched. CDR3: CASSSYGQAFYDEQYF. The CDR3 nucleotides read TGTGCCAGCAGCTCCTACGGACAGGCCTTCTACGACGAGCAGTACTTC.

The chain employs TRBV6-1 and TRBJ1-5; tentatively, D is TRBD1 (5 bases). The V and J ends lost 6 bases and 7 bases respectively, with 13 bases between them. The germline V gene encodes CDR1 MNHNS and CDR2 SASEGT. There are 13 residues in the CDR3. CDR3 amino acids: CASSRVSEQPQHF. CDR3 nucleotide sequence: TGTGCCAGCAGCAGGGTTTCAGAACAGCCCCAGCATTTT.

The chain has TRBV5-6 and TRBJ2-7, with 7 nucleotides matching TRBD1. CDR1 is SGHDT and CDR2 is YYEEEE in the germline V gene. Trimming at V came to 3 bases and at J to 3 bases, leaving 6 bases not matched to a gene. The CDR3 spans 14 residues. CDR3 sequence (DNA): TGTGCCAGCAGCTCGCCCGGGACAGACTACGAGCAGTACTTC. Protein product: CASSSPGTDYEQYF.